This T cell receptor beta chain stems from a study of cytomegalovirus exposure and HLA in healthy donors (dated 2017 in TCRdb). Describing the broader study: An earlier analysis of roughly 570 of the donors reported 250 to 350 Gb of sequence data and 117 million unique TCR beta sequences obtained from some 200 million T cells. An early release that covered some 630 HLA-typed donors contained about 300 gigabases of sequencing data and roughly 84 million unique TCR sequences. The genetic ancestry cluster associated with self-reported Caucasian donors included roughly four fifths of the roughly 400 genotyped donors. The study aimed to test whether cataloging public T cell receptors could reveal signatures of past pathogen exposure. The study used immunosequencing to profile the T cell repertoires of 600 to 850 subjects and linked those repertoires to cytomegalovirus serostatus. Along with the approximately 700-subject first cohort, a separate validation cohort of some 130 different subjects was used. To predict cytomegalovirus infection status, the study brought together high-throughput TCR immunosequencing, statistical association of individual TCRs with disease status, and machine learning. To study patterns of TCR occurrence, a later analysis re-analyzed previously published TCR beta repertoires from just over 650 donors and added high-resolution HLA genotyping. Rather than using new phenotypic data, the later analysis identified candidate immune exposures from TCR beta sequences and from how often those sequences occurred across donors. An earlier analysis of around 540 of the donors applied high-throughput TCR beta sequencing to assess whether each TCR beta V gene segment acted as functional or pseudogenic. Donor age, sex, ethnicity and CMV serostatus were compiled alongside the repertoire data. In a later genetic analysis, genome-wide SNP genotypes for about 55% of the roughly 670 donors were used, and that subset was treated as a discovery cohort. Every discovery cohort repertoire had been produced on one sequencing platform. HLA typing covered class I and class II loci at four-digit resolution. The number of donors typed differed by locus, with about 629-640 for A, B, C, DRB1 and DQB1, approximately 500 for DQA1, over 600 for DPA1, and some 440 for DPB1. Because of strong linkage in the cohort, four or five DR-DQ haplotypes were treated as single units for association and clustering. On average, roughly 250,000 unique TCR beta nucleotide sequences were sequenced per donor among 350 to 400 genotyped donors of the cohort, with 15% to 20% of those sequences being non-productive. Paper-wide results and their limitations: While some public TCRs were present in many individuals, most TCR sequences turned up only very rarely across donors. Linkage disequilibrium might explain the correlated functional status among segregating V segments, but an unknown experimental factor could not be excluded. The presence/absence analyses assumed that sequencing depth was roughly uniform across donors, and that assumption may not be true. A later genetic analysis reported fewer N-insertions in productive TCRs among donors in an Asian-associated ancestry cluster than the approximately 670-donor mean. The only immune exposure information available for the cohort was CMV serostatus. In a later analysis, HLA-associated TCR beta chains showed more clonal expansion and lower generation probabilities than non-associated chains that were equally common. In a later analysis, most CMV-associated TCR beta chains were found to appear HLA-restricted, with HLA associations seemingly driven largely by CMV exposure. Only TCR beta chains were sequenced in this cohort, and the absence of alpha or paired-chain data limited detectable features. In vitro tests confirmed that a few of the cytomegalovirus-associated TCR beta chains recognize cytomegalovirus antigens. A group of highly shared sequence variants was considered likely to be a technical artifact of the sequencing pipeline. A further reported finding was that TCR beta sequences accurately predicted the HLA-A and HLA-B alleles for most subjects in the first cohort. V-gene and J-gene trimming of TCR beta chains was associated with a missense DCLRE1C variant in a later genetic analysis, and the association was replicated in an independent cohort. According to the authors, the approach could potentially be generalized to other disease states and immunological phenotypes. The classifier was reported to diagnose cytomegalovirus status with high specificity and sensitivity in both the original and validation cohorts. In a later analysis, more than 15,000 TCR beta sequences were associated with specific HLA alleles at a false discovery rate of 0.05. The study listed 170 or so TCR beta chains as associated with cytomegalovirus. Broadly in line with IMGT annotations, most TCR beta V segments showed up in productive rearrangements about 87% or about 30% of the time in an earlier analysis of 587 of the donors. When HLA alleles, especially DR and DQ, strongly co-occurred, TCR associations were difficult to assign to individual alleles. A later analysis found that TCR association rates varied across HLA loci, with DRB1 alleles showing the most associated TCRs and HLA-C alleles the fewest. HLA typing was unavailable for some donors at each locus, so association tests used only the typed subset. In a later analysis, several top co-occurrence clusters were reported to appear linked to parvovirus B19, influenza, CMV and Epstein-Barr virus. Because counts were too low, roughly 17 rarely observed V segments, including chromosome 9 orphons, were left out of the earlier analysis of a few hundred of the donors.

Note on this clone: The clone's antigen remains unknown.

Libraries were made using the immunoSEQ multiplex PCR assay. The multiplex PCR relied on a mix of 60 forward primers for TCR Vbeta segments and 13 reverse primers for TCR Jbeta segments. The CDR3 region of rearranged TCR beta genes was amplified from genomic DNA by a multiplex PCR assay. Amplified TCR beta libraries were sequenced as 87-base-pair reads on the Illumina HiSeq System. In the original analysis: A later analysis tallied 75 million to 95 million unique TCR beta chains across the 660 or so repertoires, and some 10 million of those chains were shared by two or more donors. To remove PCR and sequencing errors, raw reads were error-corrected and collapsed into unique sequences using a nearest-neighbor algorithm that merged closely related sequences. Alignment of CDR3 sequences to IMGT reference sequences was used to assign V, D and J gene segments. For a sequence to be retained, at least a six-nucleotide match to both a V gene segment and a J gene segment was required. A rearrangement counted as productive if the CDR3 had no stop codons and remained in frame with V and J, and every other rearrangement counted as non-productive. CDR3 was defined according to IMGT convention as the region running from the second conserved V-encoded cysteine to the conserved J-encoded phenylalanine. In an earlier analysis of around 570 of the donors, sequences lacking an unambiguous match to a single V gene segment were excluded. An earlier analysis of several hundred of the donors classified V segments as functional when productive rearrangements were above 56.7% and as segregating when the standard deviation between donors was above 5%. To diagnose cytomegalovirus status from the catalog of TCR beta chain sequences, a statistical classification framework was built. A later analysis assigned V and J genes by comparing TCR nucleotide sequences with IMGT/GENE-DB human TR gene sequences. The TCRdist pipeline was used in a later analysis to assign CDR3 sequences and most-parsimonious VDJ recombination scenarios. In a later analysis, each TCR beta chain was defined by its CDR3 amino acid sequence together with its V-gene family, and reads without a unique V-gene family were excluded. In a later analysis, 450 to 600 highly shared, low-generation-probability nucleotide sequences were removed to address suspected cross-contamination and a sequencing artifact. In a later analysis, a clonal expansion index for each public chain was calculated from normalized within-repertoire ranks of inferred template counts. Generation probabilities in a later analysis came from a VDJ recombination model fitted to out-of-frame rearrangements, and those results were checked against IGoR. In a later analysis, hypergeometric tests were used to score TCR-TCR, TCR-HLA and TCR-CMV co-occurrence, with a repertoire-size bias correction applied to TCR pairs. To estimate false discovery rates, a later analysis permuted the HLA or CMV assignments 20 times. In a later analysis, co-occurring TCRs were grouped using DBSCAN, with TCRdist sequence similarity added in when clustering inside HLA-allele-positive subsets. For co-occurrence clustering, repertoires with fewer than 30,000 or more than 120,000 public chains were excluded, along with a handful of repertoires with anomalous nucleotide sharing. Drawn from immuneACCESS, this table holds only the in-frame rearrangements with V and J called that TCRdb kept. Clones are partly lost; checked studies trace under half to an unresolved V gene and leave the rest unexplained. V and J calls plus clone size are reproduced from that table; the DNA served to infer D and trimming. This sample's table lists 130,000 to 150,000 clones. 2.7% of the sample is in the top ten clones.

In total, approximately 610 healthy bone marrow donors made up the cohort. All cohort members were sampled while nominally healthy, although unrecorded immune exposures were likely present. The donor was CMV seronegative and was included in the group of around 320 seronegative cohort members. A peripheral blood sample was provided by each donor, and peripheral blood mononuclear cells were used for TCR beta sequencing. Genomic DNA extraction from the blood cell samples was performed with the Qiagen DNeasy Blood Extraction Kit. The source of this sequence is a man aged 40-49 years in good health and CMV-seronegative. Sequencing was performed on PBMCs.

In nucleotides, the sequence is TGTGCCAGCAGTAGGGACAGGGGCCCCTCTGGGGCCAACGTCCTGACTTTC. Protein translation: CASSRDRGPSGANVLTF. This chain is built from TRBV2 and TRBJ2-6; the central 10 bases match TRBD1. From cysteine to phenylalanine, the CDR3 is 17 amino acids long. Only CDR3 DNA remains: 51 bases, in frame from the first base. After removal of 5 bases from V and 0 bases from J, the junction retains 4 bases not matched to a gene. CDR1 SNHLY and CDR2 FYNNEI are derived from the germline V gene. With the portions outside the CDR3 filled from the reference TRBV2 and TRBJ2-6 genes, the complete variable region becomes EPEVTQTPSHQVTQMGQEVILRCVPISNHLYFYWYRQILGQKVEFLVSFYNNEISEKSEIFDDQFSVERPDGSNFTLKIRSTKLEDSAMYFCASSRDRGPSGANVLTFGAGSRLTVL.